This TCR beta chain emerged from a study of PD-L1 blockade in urothelial cancer. Assay: immunoSEQ multiplex PCR; the TCRdb copy retains only in-frame clones and omits some. The sample holds 40,000 to 55,000 clones, about 87% seen once. Enrolled patients showed locally advanced or metastatic urothelial carcinoma. Pretreatment sampling and on-treatment sampling together yielded between 1 and 8 samples for each patient. V lost 5 bases and J lost 5, with 10 bases in between. Germline V gene lookup returns CDR1 LNHDA and CDR2 SQIVND (reference sequence). This CDR3 contains 13 residues. Specimen: PBMCs, collected around atezolizumab (anti-PD-L1) treatment. The J gene is TRBJ1-5, the V gene TRBV19, with a tentative D call TRBD1 (6 bases). The sequence derives from a man between 40 and 49 years old with urothelial cancer. The CDR3 loop is CASSGGGHQPQHF. CDR3 bases: TGTGCCAGTAGTGGGGGGGGGCATCAGCCCCAGCATTTT.